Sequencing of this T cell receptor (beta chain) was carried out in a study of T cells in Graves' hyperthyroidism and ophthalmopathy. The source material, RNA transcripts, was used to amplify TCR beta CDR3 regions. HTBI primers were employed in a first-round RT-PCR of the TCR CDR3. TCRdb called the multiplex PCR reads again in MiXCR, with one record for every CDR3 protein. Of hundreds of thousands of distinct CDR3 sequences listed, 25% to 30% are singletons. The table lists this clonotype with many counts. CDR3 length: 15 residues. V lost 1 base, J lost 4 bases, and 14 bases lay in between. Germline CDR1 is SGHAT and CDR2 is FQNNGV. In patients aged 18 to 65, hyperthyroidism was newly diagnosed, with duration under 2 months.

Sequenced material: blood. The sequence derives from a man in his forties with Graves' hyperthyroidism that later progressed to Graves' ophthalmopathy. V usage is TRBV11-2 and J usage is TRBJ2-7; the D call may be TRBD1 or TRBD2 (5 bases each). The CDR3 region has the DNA TGTGCCAGCAGCTTAGTTAGGGGAGCCGATTACGAGCAGTACTTC. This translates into CASSLVRGADYEQYF.